This TCR beta chain is drawn from a study of T cell clonality in common variable immunodeficiency. Study observations and caveats: Fewer TCRbeta clones were shared among CVID subjects than controls. Reportedly, TCR beta sequences from common variable immunodeficiency showed fewer deletions and N-nucleotide insertions.

Reduced serum IgG, IgA and/or IgM plus specific antibody deficiency defined CVID. Caucasian heritage predominated among both patients and controls. Heparinized whole blood, 5 to 8 ml, came from each donor. Sequenced by immunoSEQ multiplex PCR; TCRdb stores in-frame clones only, minus some. The sample presents around 15,000 clones, none singletons. Between the trimmed V and J ends, which lost 4 bases and 3 bases, there was a span of 10 bases. The CDR3 consists of 14 residues. The V gene's germline CDR1 is SNHLY and CDR2 FYNNEI. In regard to this clone: The target antigen is unknown. From the germline J gene comes the end of the CDR3, since the read stops 3 residues before it.

The sample taken for sequencing was peripheral blood mononuclear cells. This TCR was sampled from a human donor with common variable immunodeficiency. J is TRBJ1-3 and V is TRBV2; no firm D call. CDR3 amino acids: CASSVLTIGNTIYF. The sequenced part of the CDR3 DNA is TGTGCCAGCAGTGTGTTAACAATTGGAAACACC.